This TCR beta chain comes out of a study of identical twins (dated by TCRdb to 2015 to 2016). For context, the study as a whole: The study deep-sequenced TCR alpha and beta repertoires from monozygotic twins, unrelated adults of various ages and cord blood to test whether fetal clonotypes persist. To rule out contamination, the twin experiments were replicated at different times with different library preparation protocols.

This clonotype was counted only a few times. Its antigen is currently not known. Base-call qualities are not available, and no considerably larger clone is one nucleotide away. All donors were healthy Caucasians. The twin cohort consisted of three pairs of female monozygotic twins, all aged 18 to 29 years. The RNA used for TCR libraries was isolated from peripheral blood mononuclear cells. The library was obtained by 5' RACE. The sequencer listed for this sample is Illumina HiSeq 2000. A universal primer binding site was added through template switching, and the final cDNA carried a unique molecular identifier so that TCR cDNA molecules could be counted accurately. First-strand cDNA for TCR alpha and beta chains was synthesized from specific primers in the conserved constant-segment region. To control for contamination, every cDNA library carried two barcodes: a SMART-Mk sample barcode plus Illumina barcodes. Two successive PCR steps introduced TruSeq adapter sequences along with Illumina sample barcodes. Sequencing of the TCR alpha and beta cDNA libraries was done on the Illumina HiSeq platform using custom primers. The study's processing was this. MiGEC processed the raw reads to extract unique molecular identifiers, while MiXCR was used to determine the CDR3 positions. Recombination models were inferred per individual with the repgenHMM and IGoR tools using an EM algorithm. Shared clonotype analysis was performed with the tcR package in R, normalizing sharing by the product of cloneset sizes. To study raw recombination without the effects of thymic and clonal selection, out-of-frame nonproductive sequences were analyzed. TCRdb reran the public reads through fastp at Q25 and MiXCR, keeping productive beta chains. Every entry covers one CDR3 protein and lists the most common genes and DNA from its rows. TCRdb's processing, not the authors', yielded these V and J calls. Within this sample are about 790,000 distinct CDR3 sequences, with 18% of them counted one time only. The ten largest clones add up to over 10% of the sample.

CDR1 and CDR2 are read off the germline V gene as KGHDR and SFDVKD. Relative to germline, V is 10 bases shorter and J is 0 bases shorter, with 21 bases between their ends. The cysteine opens and the phenylalanine closes a CDR3 of 16 amino acids. Only the CDR3 DNA is retained, 48 bases long and in frame from the first base. On the study overall, not on this receptor specifically: Fewer insertions were carried by abundant cord blood beta clonotypes; a weaker similar trend was observed in young adult naive repertoires, while no such trend was observed in memory repertoires. Invariant T cells such as MAIT and iNKT could partly confound zero-insertion analyses, though diverse VJ usage argued against this for most clonotypes. Recombination models systematically underestimated out-of-frame TCR alpha sharing in monozygotic twins but agreed with sharing between unrelated individuals. In beta out-of-frame sequences, excess twin sharing was weaker, because having fewer shared sequences lowered the signal-to-noise ratio. Compared with coincidental sharing between unrelated individuals, out-of-frame TCR alpha sequences shared between twins had an excess of sequences with low generation probability. Because the same donors could not be followed over many years, the conclusions depended on cross-sectional statistical analysis.

The sample also formed part of further work on T cells expressing NK-cell markers. Per the second study: TCR beta-chain repertoires were profiled in sorted CD3+CD56+NKG2C+, CD3+CD56+NKG2C- and CD3+CD56-NKG2C+ T-cell subsets from fewer than 10 donors. Among the eight sequenced donors, seven were HCMV-seropositive and one was HCMV-seronegative. To restrict sorting to alphabetaTCR-expressing T cells, an anti-gammadeltaTCR antibody was added in several experiments. For about 6 donors, the dominant CD3+CD56+NKG2C+ clonotypes were among the top 10 CD8+ clonotypes and accounted for roughly 1.0-8% of CD8+ T cells. Those dominant clonotypes were again the most abundant among CD3+CD56-NKG2C+ cells in a handful of donors, at about 28.3-65%. It remained unclear whether the expanded NKG2C-expressing T cell clones were specific for HCMV antigens. The eight sequenced donors were randomly selected healthy volunteers, three men and five women. HCMV-specific IgG was detected in serum with a commercial ELISA kit to determine HCMV serostatus. For more than five donors, bulk peripheral blood T-cell repertoires were additionally sequenced from unsorted PBMC. MIGEC was used to demultiplex reads and group the reads by UMI, and MiTCR was used to assemble and quantify clonotypes. To exclude erroneous sequences, only TCR cDNA sequences supported by at least two reads were retained. The tcR package was used for downstream repertoire analysis, and clonotypes were matched across fractions by CDR3 nucleotide sequence plus V segment. VDJmatch was used to annotate antigen specificity against VDJdb, with one amino acid substitution in CDR3 allowed.

Sequences were obtained from PBMCs. The sequence came from a young woman in good health. Recombination linked TRBV24-1 to TRBJ2-7; the D gene remains uncertain. The CDR3 region: CATNGGVRPYSYEQYF. The DNA sequence is given as TGTGCCACGAACGGCGGTGTCAGGCCATACTCCTACGAGCAGTACTTC.